The present entry profiles one T cell receptor (beta chain) with its context. This CDR3 comprises 15 residues. V lost 4 bases and J lost 3; bases outside the gene matches: 4. This entry belongs to a study of cytomegalovirus exposure and HLA in healthy donors. The PCR had 60 Vbeta and 13 Jbeta primers. Sequenced by immunoSEQ multiplex PCR; TCRdb stores in-frame clones only, minus some. The sample holds 95,000 to 120,000 clones; about 79% are singletons and the top ten take 2.5%. The source is a woman between 18 and 30 years old in good health and CMV-seronegative. Sequencing was carried out using PBMCs. The rearrangement joins TRBV5-3 to TRBJ2-3; 11 bases are a match to TRBD2. TRBV5-3 is treated as an ORF (open reading frame) with a function not yet certain. CDR3 in amino acids: CARSPTSGGTDTQYF. The CDR3 bases are TGTGCCAGAAGCCCAACTAGCGGGGGAACAGATACGCAGTATTTT.